This T cell receptor beta chain was found in a study of cytomegalovirus exposure and HLA in healthy donors. Study-wide results and limits: Overall, around 160 TCR beta chains were annotated as cytomegalovirus-associated. Being productive about 87% or about 30% of the time was typical of most TCR beta V segments in an earlier analysis.

The primer mix had 60 Vbeta and 13 Jbeta primers. Measured with immunoSEQ multiplex PCR; TCRdb has only the in-frame clones, and not every one. Altogether 60,000 to 80,000 clones are present, around 73% being singletons, with the ten largest covering over 2.5%. Comment on this clone: Antigen specificity is unknown.

CDR3 length equals 13 residues. Looked up from germline, CDR1 is SQVTM and CDR2 is ANQGSEA. Trimming left V 3 bases short and J 0 bases short, with 7 bases between. The receptor was isolated from a girl between 5 and 17 years old in good health and CMV-seropositive. This chain uses TRBV29-1 with TRBJ2-3; D unresolved. Sequencing was done on a sample of PBMCs. DNA of the CDR3: TGCAGCGTTGATGTCCTGAGCACAGATACGCAGTATTTT. Protein sequence: CSVDVLSTDTQYF.